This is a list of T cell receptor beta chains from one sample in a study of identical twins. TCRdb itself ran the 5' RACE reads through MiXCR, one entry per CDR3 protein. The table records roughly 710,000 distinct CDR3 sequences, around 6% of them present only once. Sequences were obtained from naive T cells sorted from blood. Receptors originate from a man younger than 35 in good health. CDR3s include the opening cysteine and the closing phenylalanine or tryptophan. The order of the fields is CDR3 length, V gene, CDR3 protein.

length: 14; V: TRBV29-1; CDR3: CSATASSDKNIQYF
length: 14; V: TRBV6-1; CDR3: CASRQQGDEEKLFF
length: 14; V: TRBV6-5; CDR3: CASSYSRDTDTQYF
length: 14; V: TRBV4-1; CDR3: CASSQGREGHEQFF
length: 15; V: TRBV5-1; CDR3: CASSLGPRENTEAFF
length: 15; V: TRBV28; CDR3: CASSRTGGFGNTIYF
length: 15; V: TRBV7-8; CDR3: CASSLGRLDHNEQFF
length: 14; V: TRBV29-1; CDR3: CSVVGAGTYNEQFF
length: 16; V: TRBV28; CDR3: CASRKGGVSGLQPQHF
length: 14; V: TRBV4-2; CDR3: CASSDRDRLNEQYF
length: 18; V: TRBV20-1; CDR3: CSARIISNGLLPNQPQHF
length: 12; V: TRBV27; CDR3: CASSFQGAEQYF
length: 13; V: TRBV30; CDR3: CAWSRPPNNEQFF
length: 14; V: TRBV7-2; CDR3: CASSQSYSNQPQHF
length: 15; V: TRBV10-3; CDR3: CAISGLAESTDTQYF
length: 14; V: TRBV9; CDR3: CASSVEGRNYGYTF
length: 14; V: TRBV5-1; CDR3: CASSKGQPYNEQFF
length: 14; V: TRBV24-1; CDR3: CATSVPGTSDTQYF
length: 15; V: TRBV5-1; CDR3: CASSLSRPTSDTQYF
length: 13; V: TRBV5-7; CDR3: CASSSDRPYGYTF
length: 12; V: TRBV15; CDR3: CATSKGKETQYF
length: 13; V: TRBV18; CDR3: CASSKSRSDTQYF
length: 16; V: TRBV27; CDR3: CASSLVTPGGQNIQYF
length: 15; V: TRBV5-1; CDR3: CASSPRGPGNIEAFF
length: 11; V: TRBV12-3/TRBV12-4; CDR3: CASRAGDEQFF
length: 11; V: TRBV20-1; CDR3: CSAPGRREQLF
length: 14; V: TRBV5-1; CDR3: CASRWDSWNYEQYF
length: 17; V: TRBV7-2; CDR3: CASSRTQGLALSNEQFF
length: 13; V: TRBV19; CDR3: CASSIVSNTEAFF
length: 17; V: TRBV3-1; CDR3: CASSRLHRDRDYWEQYF
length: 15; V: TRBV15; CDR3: CATSRDPLASRELFF
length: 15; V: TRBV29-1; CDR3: CSGKGYRGASPEAFF
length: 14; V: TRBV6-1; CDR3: CASTPKRSTYEQYF
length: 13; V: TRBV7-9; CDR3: CAGLTELVNEQFF
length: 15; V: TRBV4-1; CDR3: CASSQVGLASETQYF
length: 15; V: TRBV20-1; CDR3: CSARDRGKGTGELFF
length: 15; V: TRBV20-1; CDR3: CSATPSGRGLHGYTF
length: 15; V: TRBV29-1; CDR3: CSVGHRDRAYNEQFF
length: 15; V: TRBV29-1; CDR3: CSVAETGMITDTQYF
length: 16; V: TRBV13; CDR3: CASSPRGTTGTAEQYF
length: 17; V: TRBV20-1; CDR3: CSARTQIAGLSTDTQYF
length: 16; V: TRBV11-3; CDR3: CASSTLGRSSGNTIYF
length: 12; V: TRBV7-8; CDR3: CASSLPEGALHF
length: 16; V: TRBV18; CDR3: CASSPTRQGQGGEQFF
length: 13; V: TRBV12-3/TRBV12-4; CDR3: CASSARDRDGYTF
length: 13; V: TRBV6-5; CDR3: CASSYNHGSEQFF